This entry features one T cell receptor beta chain sequence. Antigen: not known. The sample comes from a study of radiotherapy plus CTLA-4 blockade in lung cancer. For the study at large: An objective response was seen in approximately 17% of patients, and disease control in less than 35%. General study points: After radiotherapy and ipilimumab, tumor-derived clones expanded in peripheral blood. Reports state that early shifts in blood T cell clones, with interferon-beta, best predicted response.

Germline V gene data show CDR1 as LGHNA and CDR2 as YSLEER. The CDR3 has 17 residues. V dropped 0 bases and J dropped 1; count of bases not matched to a gene: 7. The data were produced by immunoSEQ multiplex PCR, yet TCRdb's version contains in-frame clones alone and is incomplete. The sample includes some 46,000 clones, approximately 71% of them seen just once. This clonotype was obtained from a human donor with non-small cell lung cancer whose response to radiotherapy plus ipilimumab could not be evaluated. This rearrangement joins TRBV4-3 to TRBJ2-3, with 7 bases fitting TRBD1. Here the sequenced sample was peripheral blood, taken from a patient treated with radiotherapy plus ipilimumab. CDR3 loop: CASSQDFKQGGTDTQYF. As DNA, the CDR3 is TGCGCCAGCAGCCAAGACTTTAAGCAGGGGGGCACAGATACGCAGTATTTT.